The 7 T cell receptor beta chains below were found in one sample sequenced in a study of control samples from healthy donors and cancer patients. Method: immunoSEQ multiplex PCR; TCRdb's copy keeps in-frame clones and lacks some. The sample has roughly 130,000 clones; about 95% are singletons. The sequencing sample was made of PBMCs. The origin of the receptors is a man aged 60-69 years with colorectal cancer.

This clone was recorded a few times. The chain links TRBV11-2 to TRBJ2-1; a weak D match, TRBD1 (6 bases). The CDR3 runs to 14 residues. Looked up from germline, CDR1 is SGHAT and CDR2 is FQNNGV. Between the trimmed V and J ends, which lost 6 bases and 7 bases, there was a span of 16 bases. CDR3 bases: TGTGCCAGCAGGACCATACAGGGTTCGAATGAGCAGTTCTTC. Translated: CASRTIQGSNEQFF.

The V call is TRBV7-6, the J call TRBJ2-7; 13 bases align to TRBD2. Germline CDR1 reads SGHVS; CDR2 reads FNYEAQ. The CDR3 contains 16 residues. V was pared by 1 base and J by 4 bases, with 4 bases of the junction left unmatched. DNA of the CDR3: TGTGCCAGCAGCTTAGAGGAGGGACTAGCGGGGTACGAGCAGTACTTC. It yields the protein CASSLEEGLAGYEQYF.

In DNA, the CDR3 is TGTGCCAGCACCGCCGGACAGGGTGGGCAGCCCCAGCATTTT. Its translation: CASTAGQGGQPQHF. The chain links TRBV6-5 to TRBJ1-5; 8 bases align to TRBD1. The V and J ends lost 7 bases and 7 bases, in that order; junction bases with no gene match: 9. CDR1 is MNHEY, CDR2 SVGAGI, per germline. The CDR3 has 14 residues.

This clone was counted only a few times. The gene calls are TRBV11-2 and TRBJ1-1; D gene unclear. V was cut by 5 bases and J by 1 base, with 5 bases left in between. The CDR3 is 12 residues long. Looked up from germline, CDR1 is SGHAT and CDR2 is FQNNGV. The DNA of the CDR3 is TGTGCCAGCAGCAGGACGAACACTGAAGCTTTCTTT. Protein product: CASSRTNTEAFF.

To note about this clone: The sample holds other DNA sequences that translate to the same CDR3. The V gene is TRBV5-1, the J gene TRBJ2-5; D is undetermined. Germline CDR1 is SGHRS and CDR2 is YFSETQ. Trimming removed 2 bases from V and 3 bases from J, with 2 bases in between. There are 11 residues in the CDR3. The CDR3 loop is CASSFEETQYF. The CDR3 coding sequence is TGCGCCAGCAGCTTCGAAGAGACCCAGTACTTC.

In its sample, this clone was seen once. The chain employs TRBV4-1 and TRBJ2-5; 11 bases match TRBD2. CDR3 size: 16 residues. CDR1 and CDR2 from the germline V gene are MGHRA and YSYEKL. J lost 0 bases, V lost 4 bases, and 4 bases had no gene match. Here the CDR3 reads CASSPGLAGHQETQYF. The CDR3 nucleotides read TGCGCCAGCAGCCCAGGACTAGCGGGCCACCAAGAGACCCAGTACTTC.

The chain employs TRBV4-1 and TRBJ2-3, with D perhaps TRBD1 (6 bases). This CDR3 spans 16 amino acids. Germline V lookup: CDR1 MGHRA, CDR2 YSYEKL. Trimming pared 3 bases from V and 0 bases from J, leaving 13 bases between. CDR3 in DNA: TGCGCCAGCAGCCATCCCCCGGGACACAGCACAGATACGCAGTATTTT. Its translation is CASSHPPGHSTDTQYF.